A selection of T cell receptor beta chains follows, all from one sample in a study of blood T cell repertoires in COVID-19. The protocol was immunoSEQ multiplex PCR, while the TCRdb copy is restricted to in-frame clones and leaves out a portion. The table records a few hundred thousand clones, around nine tenths of them present only once. Sequenced sample: peripheral blood. These receptors all stem from a woman between 55 and 75 years old with COVID-19, enrolled during active disease. Both conserved end residues are trimmed from each CDR3.

j_gene: TRBJ2-7; v_gene: TRBV9; CDR3aa: ASSVGQGHYEQY
j_gene: TRBJ1-2; v_gene: TRBV5-8; CDR3aa: ASSLKTGAPGYT
j_gene: TRBJ2-3; v_gene: TRBV9; CDR3aa: ASSVASGNPSTDTQY
j_gene: TRBJ1-1; v_gene: TRBV2; CDR3aa: ASSEIGRAMNTEAF
j_gene: TRBJ1-2; v_gene: TRBV4-1; CDR3aa: ASSQDQRNYGYT
j_gene: TRBJ2-2; v_gene: TRBV5-1; CDR3aa: ASSFGGENTGELF
j_gene: TRBJ2-7; v_gene: TRBV5-1; CDR3aa: ASSNAPGQATYEQY
j_gene: TRBJ2-5; v_gene: TRBV6-5; CDR3aa: ASSYDLRRRQETQY
j_gene: TRBJ1-1; v_gene: TRBV19; CDR3aa: ASSIGGGGTEAF
j_gene: TRBJ2-7; v_gene: TRBV25-1; CDR3aa: ASSLVGAGEQY
j_gene: TRBJ2-1; v_gene: TRBV7-2; CDR3aa: ASSPGTSGGAQF
j_gene: TRBJ2-3; v_gene: TRBV3-1/TRBV3-2; CDR3aa: ASSHGRGASTDTQY
j_gene: TRBJ2-4; v_gene: TRBV5-6; CDR3aa: ASSGFRQITNIQY
j_gene: TRBJ1-2; v_gene: TRBV6-1; CDR3aa: ASSETGGTNYGYT
j_gene: TRBJ1-1; v_gene: TRBV6-5; CDR3aa: ASSYSGQMNTEAF
j_gene: TRBJ2-3; v_gene: TRBV7-9; CDR3aa: ASSLVGASEDTQY
j_gene: TRBJ2-1; v_gene: TRBV29-1; CDR3aa: SGQPGLAGGEQF
j_gene: TRBJ2-7; v_gene: TRBV10-3; CDR3aa: AIRWKEEQY
j_gene: TRBJ1-2; v_gene: TRBV11-2; CDR3aa: ASSLGGALNYGYT
j_gene: TRBJ1-2; v_gene: TRBV4-1; CDR3aa: ASSQDMTAYYGYT
j_gene: TRBJ2-1; v_gene: TRBV7-6; CDR3aa: ASSSSGGEASYNEQF
j_gene: TRBJ2-2; v_gene: TRBV5-1; CDR3aa: ASSGTGGTGELF
j_gene: TRBJ2-1; v_gene: TRBV21-1; CDR3aa: ASSIPKSSYNEQF
j_gene: TRBJ1-2; v_gene: TRBV4-1; CDR3aa: ASSQTRTGLPSNYGYT
j_gene: TRBJ1-1; v_gene: TRBV3-1/TRBV3-2; CDR3aa: ASSQGTGNTEAF
j_gene: TRBJ2-1; v_gene: TRBV18; CDR3aa: ASSPAGGNEQF
j_gene: TRBJ1-5; v_gene: TRBV6-6; CDR3aa: ASSLGQGLGSNQPQH
j_gene: TRBJ2-7; v_gene: TRBV28; CDR3aa: ASSGPGGREQY
j_gene: TRBJ2-5; v_gene: TRBV18; CDR3aa: ASSPGAGQETQY
j_gene: TRBJ2-3; v_gene: TRBV5-1; CDR3aa: ASSLALSTVNTDTQY
j_gene: TRBJ1-3; v_gene: TRBV4-1; CDR3aa: ASSQLTGLSGNTIY
j_gene: TRBJ2-5; v_gene: TRBV7-9; CDR3aa: ASSLDPQSKTQY
j_gene: TRBJ1-1; v_gene: TRBV9; CDR3aa: ASSAFGQLNTEAF
j_gene: TRBJ1-3; v_gene: TRBV12-5; CDR3aa: ASGPHRQGGGNTIY
j_gene: TRBJ1-2; v_gene: TRBV5-1; CDR3aa: ASSLSPGANYGYT
j_gene: TRBJ1-3; v_gene: TRBV13; CDR3aa: ASSGWVRALGAGNTIY
j_gene: TRBJ1-6; v_gene: TRBV3-1/TRBV3-2; CDR3aa: ASSLGQGRSGSPLH
j_gene: TRBJ1-5; v_gene: TRBV12-5; CDR3aa: ASGLVLGGEANQPQH
j_gene: TRBJ2-3; v_gene: TRBV4-3; CDR3aa: ASSQDPPGGAEADTQY
j_gene: TRBJ2-3; v_gene: TRBV9; CDR3aa: ASSEAEGTQQY
j_gene: TRBJ1-5; v_gene: TRBV9; CDR3aa: ASSASTTGDPEAQH
j_gene: TRBJ1-6; v_gene: TRBV5-1; CDR3aa: ASSTNPGTGPSSYNSPLH
j_gene: TRBJ1-2; v_gene: TRBV5-6; CDR3aa: ASSDGQSSYGYT
j_gene: TRBJ2-5; v_gene: TRBV6-2/TRBV6-3; CDR3aa: ASSSQGWLETQY
j_gene: TRBJ1-2; v_gene: TRBV3-1/TRBV3-2; CDR3aa: ASSPAWGVTYSGYT
j_gene: TRBJ2-3; v_gene: TRBV11-2; CDR3aa: ASSRIGGLTDTQY
j_gene: TRBJ1-2; v_gene: TRBV5-4; CDR3aa: ASSAGTGDYGYT
j_gene: TRBJ2-3; v_gene: TRBV5-4; CDR3aa: ASSLKAGGHTDTQY
j_gene: TRBJ2-7; v_gene: TRBV2; CDR3aa: ASSETGGSYEQY
j_gene: TRBJ1-3; v_gene: TRBV6-5; CDR3aa: ASSTRGRGLNTIY
j_gene: TRBJ2-5; v_gene: TRBV28; CDR3aa: ASSPTQGRGKETQY